This passage covers 20 T cell receptor beta chains from one sample sequenced in a study of regulatory T cells in long-lasting Graves disease. Libraries of TCR beta came from iRepertoire HTBI primers plus Arm-PCR of CDR3 regions. TCRdb used MiXCR to reprocess the multiplex PCR reads, holding one entry per CDR3 protein. The table has fewer than 450,000 distinct CDR3 sequences, about 15% seen once. The sample's time point: newly diagnosed GD, antithyroid drugs for less than 3 months. Preparation of the TCR library used RNA extracted from PBMCs. This sample was shared with a second study, whose subject was T cells in Graves' hyperthyroidism and ophthalmopathy.

Specimen: peripheral blood mononuclear cells (PBMCs), collected at new diagnosis, from a patient treated with antithyroid drugs. The receptors here all came from a woman aged 40 to 50 with Graves disease.

This clonotype was observed a handful of times. The chain links TRBV5-4 to TRBJ2-1; D possibly corresponds to TRBD1 (5 bases). The CDR3 is 16 amino acids. Deletions cut 4 bases from V and 8 bases from J, with 22 bases between. Germline CDR1 SGHNT, CDR2 YYREEE (reference sequence). For the CDR3, the DNA is TGTGCCAGCAGCCTGAGATCCCAAGGGGCAAAACATGAGCAGTTCTTC. Amino acid sequence: CASSLRSQGAKHEQFF. The full variable domain, completed using reference TRBV5-4 and TRBJ2-1, is ETGVTQSPTHLIKTRGQQVTLRCSSQSGHNTVSWYQQALGQGPQFIFQYYREEENGRGNFPPRFSGLQFPNYSSELNVNALELDDSALYLCASSLRSQGAKHEQFFGPGTRLTVL.

This clonotype was observed at least ten times. This chain links TRBV12-3 or TRBV12-4 with TRBJ2-1; TRBD1 matches 7 bases. Losses at the gene ends were 6 bases for V and 7 bases for J; bases not matched to a gene: 6. CDR3 size: 13 residues. Here the CDR3 reads CASSPDRQNEQFF. The CDR3 DNA is TGTGCCAGCAGCCCGGACAGGCAGAATGAGCAGTTCTTC.

This clonotype was counted ten times or more. J is TRBJ2-7 and V is TRBV5-1; 8 bases agree with TRBD2. J was trimmed by 4 bases and V by 4 bases; bases with no gene match: 16. The germline V gene has CDR1 SGHRS and CDR2 YFSETQ. The CDR3 sequence is 17 residues long. As DNA, the CDR3 is TGCGCCAGCAGCACCCTGCCGGGAGCGGGAGAGATTTACGAGCAGTACTTC. It specifies CASSTLPGAGEIYEQYF.

This clonotype was detected a few times. The chain has TRBV6-4 and TRBJ2-7, with a tentative D call TRBD2 (5 bases). This CDR3 spans 15 amino acids. With 0 bases removed from V and 3 bases from J, the gap between germline ends came to 12 bases. The V gene's germline CDR1 is MRHNA and CDR2 SNTAGT. For the CDR3, the DNA is TGTGCCAGCAGTGACTCCATCCACCGGGACTACGAGCAGTACTTC. Translation: CASSDSIHRDYEQYF.

This clonotype was counted many times. This rearrangement joins TRBV2 to TRBJ1-1; D is possibly TRBD1 (5 bases). Trimming took 4 bases from V and 0 from J, leaving 9 bases between them. The CDR3 loop spans 14 amino acids. CDR1 and CDR2 (germline): SNHLY, FYNNEI. For the CDR3, the DNA is TGTGCCAGCAGTGTGTCGGGGGTGAACACTGAAGCTTTCTTT. This translates into CASSVSGVNTEAFF.

This clonotype was seen many times. The chain links TRBV4-1 to TRBJ2-7; tentative D call: TRBD2 (5 bases). V was cut by 4 bases and J by 9 bases, with 16 bases left in between. The germline CDR1 and CDR2 sequences are MGHRA and YSYEKL. The CDR3 has 13 residues. CDR3 residues: CASSPPRRTRQYF. The CDR3 DNA reads as TGCGCCAGCAGCCCCCCTCGGCGGACTCGGCAGTACTTC.

This clonotype was seen ten or more times. This chain links TRBV29-1 with TRBJ2-7; D not resolved. CDR3 length equals 12 residues. Trimming took off 4 bases at V and 0 bases at J, with 7 bases between the two ends. In germline, CDR1 is SQVTM, CDR2 ANQGSEA. The chain's CDR3 is CSVVVSSYEQYF. The CDR3 region has the DNA TGCAGCGTTGTAGTCAGCTCCTACGAGCAGTACTTC.

The chain has TRBV19 and TRBJ2-7; no clear D gene. V lost 3 bases and J 0 bases, leaving 12 bases between the germline ends. Germline CDR1 reads LNHDA; CDR2 reads SQIVND (reference sequence). The length of the CDR3 is 15 residues. CDR3 amino acids: CASSIGPMSSYEQYF. CDR3 bases: TGTGCCAGTAGTATCGGTCCGATGAGCTCCTACGAGCAGTACTTC.

In its sample, this clonotype was seen a few times. The V and J genes are TRBV24-1 and TRBJ2-3; D uncertain. The J call is in doubt because the DNA end fits TRBJ2-1 better. This CDR3 has 11 residues. Germline lookup yields CDR1 KGHDR and CDR2 SFDVKD. CDR3 in amino acids: CATSGSTEQFF. In DNA form, the CDR3 reads TGTGCCACCAGTGGGAGTACTGAGCAGTTCTTC.

The sample holds many counts of this clonotype. The V call is TRBV29-1, the J call TRBJ2-3; TRBD1 is a possible D gene (6 bases). Germline values: CDR1 SQVTM, CDR2 ANQGSEA. The CDR3 covers 12 residues. V was trimmed by 2 bases and J by 3 bases, leaving 6 bases between them. The CDR3 reads CSVETGTDTQYF. In DNA, the CDR3 is TGCAGCGTTGAAACAGGGACAGATACGCAGTATTTT.

This clonotype was counted many times. This chain connects TRBV12-3 or TRBV12-4 to TRBJ2-1; the D gene could be TRBD1 or TRBD2 (5 bases each). This CDR3 comprises 13 residues. V lost 2 bases, J lost 6 bases, and 8 bases lay in between. This CDR3 reads CASSLSGANEQFF. DNA for the CDR3: TGTGCCAGCAGTTTATCCGGGGCCAATGAGCAGTTCTTC.

This clonotype was seen at least ten times. This chain links TRBV10-3 with TRBJ1-3, with D unresolved. V was shortened by 0 bases and J by 4 bases, with 7 bases between the two germline ends. The CDR3 runs to 14 residues. In germline, CDR1 is ENHRY, CDR2 SYGVKD. The CDR3 DNA sequence: TGTGCCATCAGTGAGTCGGGTCAGGGAAACACCATATATTTT. Translation gives CAISESGQGNTIYF.

The J gene is TRBJ1-1, the V gene TRBV6-1; no clear D. CDR1 is MNHNS and CDR2 is SASEGT in the germline V gene. V was clipped by 2 bases and J by 4 bases, with 32 bases between them. The CDR3 is made up of 21 amino acids. The CDR3 here is CASSENPEQILNIGRSTEAFF. As DNA, the CDR3 is TGTGCCAGCAGTGAAAATCCAGAACAAATACTAAATATTGGGAGAAGCACTGAAGCTTTCTTT.

There are a few counts of this clonotype. The chain has TRBV6-9 and TRBJ1-1; D ambiguous. Germline V CDR1 and CDR2: MNHGY, SVAAGI. V lost 3 bases and J lost 0, with 8 bases in between. This CDR3 has 14 residues. CDR3 region: CASSYGNMNTEAFF. CDR3 in DNA: TGTGCCAGCAGTTACGGTAATATGAACACTGAAGCTTTCTTT.

This clonotype was counted at least ten times. The genes are TRBV5-1 and TRBJ2-4; 7 bases map to TRBD1. The J segment lost 8 bases and the V segment lost 4 bases, leaving 9 bases of the junction unmatched. Germline lookup yields CDR1 SGHRS and CDR2 YFSETQ. The CDR3 is 14 amino acids. CDR3 DNA sequence: TGCGCCAGCAGCCCGAGAGTAGACAGGGACATTCAGTACTTC. Translated: CASSPRVDRDIQYF.

This clonotype was seen ten or more times. The chain couples TRBV5-4 to TRBJ1-6, with 9 bases fitting TRBD1. Germline loops: CDR1 SGHNT, CDR2 YYREEE (reference sequence). V lost 6 bases and J lost 7; bases outside the gene matches: 5. This CDR3 has 14 residues. The CDR3 reads CASILDRGNSPLHF. The CDR3, as DNA: TGTGCCAGCATACTAGACAGGGGGAATTCACCCCTCCACTTT.

V is TRBV7-3 and J is TRBJ2-7; no firm D call. The germline V and J ends were trimmed by 0 bases and 7 bases, with 10 bases remaining between them. Germline V gene lookup returns CDR1 SGHTA and CDR2 FQGTGA. The CDR3 is 13 residues long. The CDR3 sequence: CASSLTLSAEQYF. The CDR3 DNA reads as TGTGCCAGCAGCTTAACGTTAAGCGCTGAGCAGTACTTC.

This clonotype was counted ten times or more. The chain is built from TRBV11-2 and TRBJ2-7; D is perhaps TRBD1 (6 bases). V was shortened by 5 bases and J by 2 bases, with 13 bases between the two germline ends. CDR1 and CDR2 from the germline V gene are SGHAT and FQNNGV. The CDR3 is 14 residues long. The CDR3 is CASSSYRVPYEQYF. The CDR3 DNA reads as TGTGCCAGCAGCAGCTACAGGGTCCCCTACGAGCAGTACTTC.

This clonotype was detected a few times. V usage is TRBV12-3 or TRBV12-4 and J usage is TRBJ2-1; 10 bases match TRBD2. CDR3 length: 17 amino acids. V lost 2 bases and J lost 0; bases outside the gene matches: 4. The CDR3 nucleotides read TGTGCCAGCAGTTTATTCCCTAGCGGGAGCTCCTACAATGAGCAGTTCTTC. Protein product: CASSLFPSGSSYNEQFF.

This clonotype has at least ten counts. This chain joins TRBV5-1 and TRBJ2-2; tentatively, D is TRBD2 (5 bases). The CDR3 consists of 14 residues. CDR1 and CDR2 from the germline V gene are SGHRS and YFSETQ. Trimming removed 5 bases at V and 1 base at J, with 9 bases between. In DNA form, the CDR3 reads TGCGCCAGCAGAGTCGGGGTGAACACCGGGGAGCTGTTTTTT. Translating it yields CASRVGVNTGELFF.